The sequence of this TCR beta chain was determined in a study of cytomegalovirus exposure and HLA in healthy donors. PCR was performed using 60 Vbeta and 13 Jbeta primers. Sequencing used immunoSEQ multiplex PCR; TCRdb keeps in-frame clones, though not all of them. The data hold 100,000 or so clones, with more than 60% observed a single time. CDR1 is LNHNV, CDR2 YYDKDF, per germline (reference sequence). The ends were cut back, 4 bases at V and 0 bases at J, with 9 bases in the middle. CDR3 size: 14 residues. The chain uses TRBV15 and TRBJ1-1; the D gene is possibly TRBD1 (5 bases). The clonotype originates from a female donor in good health and CMV-seropositive. The sample comprised PBMCs. The CDR3 sequence is CATSTRQLNTEAFF. The CDR3 DNA reads TGTGCCACCAGCACAAGACAGCTGAACACTGAAGCTTTCTTT. Variable domain in full (rest from reference TRBV15 and TRBJ1-1): DAMVIQNPRYQVTQFGKPVTLSCSQTLNHNVMYWYQQKSSQAPKLLFHYYDKDFNNEADTPDNFQSRRPNTSFCFLDIRSPGLGDTAMYLCATSTRQLNTEAFFGQGTRLTVV.